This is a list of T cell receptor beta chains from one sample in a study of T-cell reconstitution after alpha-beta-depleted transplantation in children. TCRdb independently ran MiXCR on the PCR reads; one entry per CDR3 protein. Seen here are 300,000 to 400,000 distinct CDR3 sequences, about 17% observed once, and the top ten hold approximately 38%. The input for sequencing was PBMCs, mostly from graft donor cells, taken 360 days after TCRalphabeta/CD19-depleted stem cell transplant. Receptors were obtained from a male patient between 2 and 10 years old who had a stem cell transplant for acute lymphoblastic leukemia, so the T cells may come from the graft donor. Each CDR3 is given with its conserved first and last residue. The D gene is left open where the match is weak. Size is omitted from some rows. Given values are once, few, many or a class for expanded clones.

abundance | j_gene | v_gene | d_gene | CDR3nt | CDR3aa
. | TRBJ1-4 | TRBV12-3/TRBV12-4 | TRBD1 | TGTGCCAGCAGTCAAACAGGGGTGGATGAAAAACTGTTTTTT | CASSQTGVDEKLFF
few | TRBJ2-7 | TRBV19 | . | TGTGCCACCTCATACGCCCGGGGCCCCTTTGCCGAGCAGTACTTC | CATSYARGPFAEQYF
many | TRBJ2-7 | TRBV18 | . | TGTGCCAGCTCACCATCCGGCGAAGGGAGCTACGAGCAGTACTTC | CASSPSGEGSYEQYF
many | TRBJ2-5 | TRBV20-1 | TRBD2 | TGCAGTGCACGACTAGCGGGAGGGCGTAAAGAGACCCAGTACTTC | CSARLAGGRKETQYF
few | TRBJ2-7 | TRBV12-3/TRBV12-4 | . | TGTGCCAGCAAGCGCGAGGGCCTCTACGAGCAGTACTTC | CASKREGLYEQYF
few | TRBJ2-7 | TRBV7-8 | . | TGTGCCAGCAGCTTAGTGTTCGGCGGAGCCAGCTCCTACGAGCAGTACTTC | CASSLVFGGASSYEQYF
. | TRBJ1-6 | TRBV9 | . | TGTGCCAGCAGCGTAGGGCCGGAAAATTCACCCCTCCACTTT | CASSVGPENSPLHF
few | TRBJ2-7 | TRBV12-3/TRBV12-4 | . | TGTGCCAGCAGTGCCTACTCGGACGGGGAGCAGTACTTC | CASSAYSDGEQYF
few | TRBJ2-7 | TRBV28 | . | TGTGCCAGCAGTTCATCTAGGGAACTAACCTACGAGCAGTACTTC | CASSSSRELTYEQYF
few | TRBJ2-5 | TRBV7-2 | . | TGTGCCAGCAGCTCCTATAACATGGAGACCCAGTACTTC | CASSSYNMETQYF
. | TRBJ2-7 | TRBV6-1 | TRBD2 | TGTGCCAGCAATCAAGCGGGAGGGGGCTACGAGCAGTACTTC | CASNQAGGGYEQYF
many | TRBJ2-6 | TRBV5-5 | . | TGTGCCAGCGCGGACAGATCCTCTGGGGCCAACGTCCTGACTTTC | CASADRSSGANVLTF
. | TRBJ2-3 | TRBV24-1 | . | TGTGCCACCAGCTCCGGGAGTTACACAGATACGCAGTATTTT | CATSSGSYTDTQYF
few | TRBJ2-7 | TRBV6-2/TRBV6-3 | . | TGTGCCAGCAGTACCCTGGGTGCAGGGAGCGGCGAGCAGTACTTC | CASSTLGAGSGEQYF
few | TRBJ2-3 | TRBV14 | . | TGTGCCAGCAGCCAACTACGTCGTTCGGGGAGCACAGATACGCAGTATTTT | CASSQLRRSGSTDTQYF
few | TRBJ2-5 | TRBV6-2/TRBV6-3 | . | TGTGCCAGCAGTTACTCTTTGGTCCGGGAGAAAGAGACCCAGTACTTC | CASSYSLVREKETQYF
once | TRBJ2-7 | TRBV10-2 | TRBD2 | TGCGCCAGCAGTGAGTCCGGGACTAGCGGGAGATACGAGCAGTACTTC | CASSESGTSGRYEQYF
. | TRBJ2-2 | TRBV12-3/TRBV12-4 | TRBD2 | TGTGCCAGCAGTTTCGTTTTCGGGACTAGCGGTACCGGGGAGCTGTTTTTT | CASSFVFGTSGTGELFF
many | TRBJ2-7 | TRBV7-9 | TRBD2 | TGTGCCAGCAGCCCGGGACTAGCGGAACCCTACGAGCAGTACTTC | CASSPGLAEPYEQYF
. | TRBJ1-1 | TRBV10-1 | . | TGCGCCAGCAGTGAGTCTGACGGGTGGACTGAAGCTTTCTTT | CASSESDGWTEAFF
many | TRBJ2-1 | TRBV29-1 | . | TGCAGCGCAAATAGTGCTGAGCAGTTCTTC | CSANSAEQFF
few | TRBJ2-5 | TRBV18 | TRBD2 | TGTGCCAGCTCACGACCAACCGGGAGGTTGGAGACCCAGTACTTC | CASSRPTGRLETQYF
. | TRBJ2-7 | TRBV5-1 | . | TGCGCCAGCAGCCAGTCAACCTACGAGCAGTACTTC | CASSQSTYEQYF
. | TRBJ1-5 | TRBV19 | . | TGTGCCAGTAGTACAACGGGAGCTCGGGGACTCTATAGCAATCAGCCCCAGCATTTT | CASSTTGARGLYSNQPQHF
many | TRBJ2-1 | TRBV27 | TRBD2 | TGTGCCAGCAGTTTGCTAGCGGGAGGGGTTAATGAGCAGTTCTTC | CASSLLAGGVNEQFF
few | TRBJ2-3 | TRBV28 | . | TGTGCCAGCAGTCCCGTACCCTCTACAGATACGCAGTATTTT | CASSPVPSTDTQYF
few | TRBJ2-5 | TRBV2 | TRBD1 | TGTGCCAGCAAGACCGGGACAGGGATGGTTATGACCCAGTACTTC | CASKTGTGMVMTQYF
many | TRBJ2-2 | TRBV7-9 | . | TGTGCCAGCTCCAAGGGCGGGGAGCTGTTTTTT | CASSKGGELFF
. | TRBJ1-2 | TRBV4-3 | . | TGCGCCAGCAGCCAAGATATCCTGGATAACTATGGCTACACCTTC | CASSQDILDNYGYTF
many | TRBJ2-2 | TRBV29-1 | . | TGCAGCGTTGTACTATGGACCGGGGAGCTGTTTTTT | CSVVLWTGELFF
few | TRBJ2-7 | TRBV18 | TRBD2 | TGTGCCAGCTCACCTTTACCGGGACTAGCGGACTACGAGCAGTACTTC | CASSPLPGLADYEQYF
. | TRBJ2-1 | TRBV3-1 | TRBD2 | TGTGCCAGCAGCCAAGAGGGACTAGCGATGTCGCAGTTCTTC | CASSQEGLAMSQFF
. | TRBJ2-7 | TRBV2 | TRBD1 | TGTGCCAGCAGTGGACGGGACAGGGGATGGGGCGAGCAGTACTTC | CASSGRDRGWGEQYF
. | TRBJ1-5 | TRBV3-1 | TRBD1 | TGTGCCAGCAGACCCCGAAGGACAGGGGGCAGGTATAGCAATCAGCCCCAGCATTTT | CASRPRRTGGRYSNQPQHF
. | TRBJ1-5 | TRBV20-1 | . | TGCAGTGCTAGTCCCATAACCCTACGGGATCAGCCCCAGCATTTT | CSASPITLRDQPQHF
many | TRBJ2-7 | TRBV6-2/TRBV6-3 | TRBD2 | TGTGCCAGCAGTACTAGGACTAGCGGGAGCTACGAGCAGTACTTC | CASSTRTSGSYEQYF
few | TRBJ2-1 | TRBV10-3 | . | TGTGCCATCGCCTCCCTCTCCTACAATGAGCAGTTCTTC | CAIASLSYNEQFF
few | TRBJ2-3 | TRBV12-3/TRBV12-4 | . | TGTGCCAGCACCGCGACCAGTAACGGCCCAGATACGCAGTATTTT | CASTATSNGPDTQYF
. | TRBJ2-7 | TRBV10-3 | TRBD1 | TGTGCCATCAATTCACAGGGGCCCCCCTACGAGCAGTACTTC | CAINSQGPPYEQYF
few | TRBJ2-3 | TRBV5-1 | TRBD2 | TGCGCCAGCGGTTTGGCGGGAGGAGGAGCAGATACGCAGTATTTT | CASGLAGGGADTQYF
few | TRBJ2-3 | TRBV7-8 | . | TGTGCCAGCAGCTACAGGGTGTGGGATACGCAGTATTTT | CASSYRVWDTQYF
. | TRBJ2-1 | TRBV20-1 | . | TGCAGTGCTAGAGATTGGACAGAGTCCTACAATGAGCAGTTCTTC | CSARDWTESYNEQFF
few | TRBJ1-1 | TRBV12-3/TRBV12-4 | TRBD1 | TGTGCCAGCAGTTTAAGAGGGACAGCGACTTCTGAAGCTTTCTTT | CASSLRGTATSEAFF
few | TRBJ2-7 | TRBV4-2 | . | TGTGCCAGCAGCCAAGAACCAGTCACCTACGAGCAGTACTTC | CASSQEPVTYEQYF
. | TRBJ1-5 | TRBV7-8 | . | TGTGCCAGCAGCCAAGCGGGGGGAGGTCAGCCCCAGCATTTT | CASSQAGGGQPQHF
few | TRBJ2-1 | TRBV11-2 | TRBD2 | TGTGCCAGCAGCACTGGGGGAGCTAGCGGGAGGGCCGCCTCTTACAATGAGCAGTTCTTC | CASSTGGASGRAASYNEQFF
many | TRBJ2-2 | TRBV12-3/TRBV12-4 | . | TGTGCCAGCAGCATCCCCGGGGGCACCGGGGAGCTGTTTTTT | CASSIPGGTGELFF
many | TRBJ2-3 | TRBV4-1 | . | TGCGCCAGCAGCCAACCCTTTTCTGGGGATACGCCGTATTTT | CASSQPFSGDTPYF
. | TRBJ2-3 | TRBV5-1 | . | TGCGCCAGCAGCTTGGAAGGCCCCCCCACAGATACGCAGTATTTT | CASSLEGPPTDTQYF
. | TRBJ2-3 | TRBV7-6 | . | TGTGCCAGCAGCTCCCCTTTCCTGGGCCAAGCAGATACGCAGTATTTT | CASSSPFLGQADTQYF
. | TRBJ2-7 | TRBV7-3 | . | TGTGCCAGCAGCAAAGAGGCGGGGGCGCCGGTCTACGAGCAGTACTTC | CASSKEAGAPVYEQYF
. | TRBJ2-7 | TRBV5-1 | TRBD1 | TGCGCCAGCAGCTCACGAACGGGACAGGGTCCCTACGAGCAGTACTTC | CASSSRTGQGPYEQYF